This T cell receptor beta chain was identified during a study of CD8 T cells in Susac syndrome. General study results and limits: The study conceded that its TCR sequencing and HLA analysis involved relatively few individuals.

Trimming took off 6 bases at V and 2 bases at J, with 10 bases between the two ends. Per germline, CDR1 MNHNY and CDR2 SVGAGI (reference sequence). The CDR3 is 13 amino acids. Treatment-naive patients with stable or active relapsing-remitting disease were the multiple sclerosis controls. Negative isolation yielded the CD8+ and CD4+ T cells, while FACS enriched the TEMRA cells. Random hexamers were used to reverse transcribe the RNA input (about 0.45 to 1 ug). An immunoSEQ multiplex PCR amplified TCR beta CDR3 over 54 Vbeta and 13 Jbeta. TCRdb fed the immunoSEQ multiplex PCR reads into MiXCR, producing one record per CDR3 protein. The sample shows 200,000 or so distinct CDR3 sequences, under 97% of them seen only once. Worth noting for this clonotype: What it recognizes is unknown.

The material sequenced was CD4+ T cells from PBMCs. The chain combines TRBV6-6 with TRBJ1-1; D is possibly TRBD1 (5 bases). The origin of this receptor is a human donor with multiple sclerosis. This CDR3 reads CASRGHDNTEAFF. The CDR3 DNA reads as TGTGCCAGCAGAGGACACGACAACACTGAAGCTTTCTTT.